This T cell receptor beta chain was observed in a study of blood T cells in healthy people across ages. The wider study: Through template switching, about one barcoded beta molecule was captured per two T cells, as measured in model experiments.

Overall study findings and caveats: Compared with aged donors, long-lived donors showed fewer expanded clones, suggesting selection. Roughly linear age-related decline in beta diversity appeared, significant by age 40.

Notes on this clonotype: Its specificity is not known.

The use of a sample-barcoded 5' primer and a J-beta primer mix characterized a second PCR of roughly 6 to 11 cycles. All cDNA molecules were each tagged by a template-switch adaptor with 12 random nucleotides. Via MiXCR, TCRdb re-called the 5' RACE reads, giving one row per CDR3 protein. This table has approximately 790,000 distinct CDR3 sequences, 60% to 80% appearing once. The CDR3 is 14 amino acids. The V gene's germline CDR1 is DFQATT and CDR2 SNEGSKA (reference sequence). V trimming: 6 bases; J trimming: 6 bases; junction bases outside the gene matches: 6. Sequenced: blood. The origin of this receptor is a man aged 30 to 39 in good health. The chain uses TRBV20-1 and TRBJ2-7; 15 nucleotides match TRBD2. The CDR3 DNA is TGCAGTGCCGGACTAGCGGGAGGGCCCGGCGAGCAGTACTTC. Translating gives CSAGLAGGPGEQYF.